The source of this T cell receptor beta chain is a study of molecular identifiers for immune sequencing clone quantification. In its sample, this clonotype was seen many times. Its antigen is unknown. Study-level results: A single cell's spiked Jurkat TCR RNA was reportedly detectable among about a million naive cells.

The CDR3 spans 13 residues. Germline loops: CDR1 GTSNPN, CDR2 SVGIG (reference sequence). V shed 5 bases and J 3 bases; nucleotides not matched to a gene: 4. Previously published methods and listed TCR primers were used for the bulk TCR libraries. In TCRdb, the PCR reads were re-called with MiXCR into one record per CDR3 protein. The sample has roughly 320,000 distinct CDR3 sequences; about 22% are singletons. This TCR was recovered from a human donor in good health. Some libraries in this study had Jurkat cell RNA spiked in. The sequencing sample was made of naive CD8+ T cells from blood, with Jurkat cell RNA spiked in. The subset is: FACS-sorted CD8+CD4-CCR7+CD45RA+ naive T cells. The rearrangement links TRBV30 to TRBJ2-7; 10 bases agree with TRBD1. Written as DNA, the CDR3 is TGTGCCTGGGCCCGGACAGGGGGCTACGAGCAGTACTTC. It encodes CAWARTGGYEQYF.